The T cell receptor beta chain under discussion was sequenced for a study of shared clonotypes between healthy human individuals. Assay used: immunoSEQ multiplex PCR; TCRdb lists only in-frame clones, some missing. The table includes 500,000 to 700,000 clones, roughly 95% detected once. CDR1 MGHRA and CDR2 YSYEKL come from the germline V gene. V was cut by 0 bases and J by 7 bases, with 15 bases left in between. The CDR3 spans 15 residues. Only CD45RO-negative cells positively selected for CCR7 counted as naive CD8 cells, so terminally differentiated effector memory CD45RA+ cells were excluded. The sequence was collected from a woman aged 25 to 39 in good health. The chain couples TRBV4-1 to TRBJ1-1; D gene uncertain. The sample comprised naive CD8+ T cells sorted from blood. CDR3 loop: CASSQDKSSGNEAFF. The CDR3 DNA sequence: TGCGCCAGCAGCCAAGATAAATCGTCCGGGAATGAAGCTTTCTTT.